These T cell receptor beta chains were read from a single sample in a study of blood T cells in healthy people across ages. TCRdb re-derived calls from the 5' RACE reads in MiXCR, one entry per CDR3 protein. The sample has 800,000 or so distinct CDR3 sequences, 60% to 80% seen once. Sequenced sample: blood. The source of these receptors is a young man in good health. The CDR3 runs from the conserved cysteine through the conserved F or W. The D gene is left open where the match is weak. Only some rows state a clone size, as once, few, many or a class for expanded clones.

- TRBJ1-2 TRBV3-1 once CASSQPGAQGYTF TGTGCCAGCAGCCAACCAGGGGCACAGGGCTACACCTTC
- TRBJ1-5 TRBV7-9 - CASSVGEVQPQHF TGTGCCAGCAGCGTCGGTGAGGTTCAGCCCCAGCATTTT
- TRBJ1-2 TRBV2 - CASSVDPGPKAGYGYTF TGTGCCAGCAGCGTAGACCCGGGCCCCAAAGCAGGGTATGGCTACACCTTC
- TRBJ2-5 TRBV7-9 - CASSYWGRAEETQYF TGTGCCAGCAGCTACTGGGGCAGGGCAGAAGAGACCCAGTACTTC
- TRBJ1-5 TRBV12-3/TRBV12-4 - CASSRTRPSLNQPQHF TGTGCCAGCAGCCGAACCCGACCGAGTCTCAATCAGCCCCAGCATTTT
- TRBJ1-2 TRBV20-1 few CSASGDIYGYTF TGCAGTGCTAGTGGCGATATTTATGGCTACACCTTC
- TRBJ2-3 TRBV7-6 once CASSLGSLASTQYF TGTGCCAGCAGCTTAGGTTCCCTAGCGAGTACGCAGTATTTT
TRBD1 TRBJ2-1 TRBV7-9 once CASSVGQGAWNEQFF TGTGCCAGCAGCGTGGGACAGGGGGCGTGGAATGAGCAGTTCTTC
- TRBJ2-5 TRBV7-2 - CASTRPGGQETQYF TGTGCCAGCACGCGACCTGGAGGCCAAGAGACCCAGTACTTC
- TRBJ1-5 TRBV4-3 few CASSPNRDSNQPQHF TGCGCCAGCAGCCCGAATAGGGATAGCAATCAGCCCCAGCATTTT
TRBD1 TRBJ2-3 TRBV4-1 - CASSHKDRVRDTQYF TGCGCCAGCAGCCATAAGGACAGGGTGAGAGATACGCAGTATTTT
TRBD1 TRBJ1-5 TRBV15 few CATSRAVTGAGQPQHF TGTGCCACCAGCAGAGCCGTAACAGGGGCTGGTCAGCCCCAGCATTTT
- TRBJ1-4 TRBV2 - CASSEHTAVGEKLFF TGTGCCAGCAGTGAGCACACGGCCGTGGGGGAAAAACTGTTTTTT
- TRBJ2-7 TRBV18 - CASSPNTADEQYF TGTGCCAGCTCACCAAACACAGCCGACGAGCAGTACTTC
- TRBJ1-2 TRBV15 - CATSPSAFGGYGYTF TGTGCCACCAGCCCCTCGGCGTTCGGGGGGTATGGCTACACCTTC
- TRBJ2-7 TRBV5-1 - CASSLGARPYDEQYF TGCGCCAGCAGCTTAGGGGCAAGGCCGTACGACGAGCAGTACTTC
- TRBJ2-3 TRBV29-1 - CSVEPGAVPDTQYF TGCAGCGTTGAACCGGGAGCGGTTCCAGATACGCAGTATTTT
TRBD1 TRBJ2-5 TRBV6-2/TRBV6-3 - CASLLTGQGSSETQYF TGTGCCAGCCTTCTTACGGGACAGGGAAGTTCAGAGACCCAGTACTTC
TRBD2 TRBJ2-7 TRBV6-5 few CASRGLAGAYEQYF TGTGCCAGCAGGGGACTAGCGGGGGCCTACGAGCAGTACTTC
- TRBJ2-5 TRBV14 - CASSGASWDKQETQYF TGTGCCAGCAGCGGAGCGTCCTGGGACAAACAAGAGACCCAGTACTTC